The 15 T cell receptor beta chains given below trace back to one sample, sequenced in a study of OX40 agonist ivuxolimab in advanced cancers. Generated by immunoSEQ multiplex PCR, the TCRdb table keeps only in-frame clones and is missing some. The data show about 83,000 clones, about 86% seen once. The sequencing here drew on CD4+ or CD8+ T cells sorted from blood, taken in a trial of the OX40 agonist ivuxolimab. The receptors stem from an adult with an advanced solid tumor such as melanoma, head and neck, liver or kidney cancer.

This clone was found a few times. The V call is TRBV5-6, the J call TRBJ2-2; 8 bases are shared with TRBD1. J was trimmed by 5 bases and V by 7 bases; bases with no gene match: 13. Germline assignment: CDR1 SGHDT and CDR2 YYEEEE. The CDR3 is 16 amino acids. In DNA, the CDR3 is TGTGCCAGCCAGTTACCGGGACAGGCCATTACCGGGGAGCTGTTTTTT. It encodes CASQLPGQAITGELFF.

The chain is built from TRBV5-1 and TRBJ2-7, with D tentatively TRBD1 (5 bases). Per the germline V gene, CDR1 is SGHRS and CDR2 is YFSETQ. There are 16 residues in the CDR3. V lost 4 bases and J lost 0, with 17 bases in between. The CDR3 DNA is TGCGCCAGCAGCCCAAGACAGACCGAAGCCTCCTACGAGCAGTACTTC. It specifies CASSPRQTEASYEQYF.

The CDR3 protein is CASSLDRSPYNEQFF. The CDR3 DNA is TGTGCCAGCAGCTTAGACAGGTCCCCCTACAATGAGCAGTTCTTC. The J gene is TRBJ2-1, the V gene TRBV7-2, with D possibly TRBD1 on 5 matching bases. Trimming took off 1 base at V and 2 bases at J, with 9 bases between the two ends. Germline values: CDR1 SGHTA, CDR2 FQGNSA. The CDR3 is 15 amino acids.

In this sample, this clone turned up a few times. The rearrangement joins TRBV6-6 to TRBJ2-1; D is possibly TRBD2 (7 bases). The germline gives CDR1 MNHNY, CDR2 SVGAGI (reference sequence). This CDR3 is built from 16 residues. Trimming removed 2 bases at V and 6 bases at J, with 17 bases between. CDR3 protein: CASSYMGGGAGNEQFF. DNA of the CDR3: TGTGCCAGCAGTTACATGGGGGGGGGCGCTGGCAATGAGCAGTTCTTC.

As DNA, the CDR3 is TGCGCCAGCAGCCAGACGGGACCGCGGGAGCTGTTTTTT. Translating gives CASSQTGPRELFF. J is TRBJ2-2 and V is TRBV4-1; D may match TRBD1 or TRBD2 (5 bases each). Germline V gene sequence: CDR1 MGHRA, CDR2 YSYEKL. CDR3 length: 13 amino acids. Trimming stripped 3 bases from V and 9 bases from J, with 11 bases between.

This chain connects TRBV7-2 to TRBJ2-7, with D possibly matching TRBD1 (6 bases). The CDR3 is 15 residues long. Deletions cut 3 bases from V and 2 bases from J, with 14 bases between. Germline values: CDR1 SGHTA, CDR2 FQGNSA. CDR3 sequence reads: CASSLGQPPTYEQYF. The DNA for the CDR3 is TGTGCCAGCAGCTTGGGACAACCACCGACCTACGAGCAGTACTTC.

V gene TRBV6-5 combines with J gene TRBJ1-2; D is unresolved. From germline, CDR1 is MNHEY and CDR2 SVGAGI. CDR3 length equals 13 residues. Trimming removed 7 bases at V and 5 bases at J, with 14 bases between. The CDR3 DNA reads TGTGCCAGCACGGAAAGGGCGACTTATGGCTACACCTTC. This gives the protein CASTERATYGYTF.

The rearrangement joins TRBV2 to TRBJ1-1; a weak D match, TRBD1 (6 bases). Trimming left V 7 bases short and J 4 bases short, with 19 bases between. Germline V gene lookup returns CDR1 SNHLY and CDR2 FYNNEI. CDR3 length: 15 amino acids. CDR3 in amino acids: CASIQNQGSGTEAFF. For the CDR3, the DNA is TGTGCCAGCATCCAAAACCAGGGGTCGGGCACTGAAGCTTTCTTT.

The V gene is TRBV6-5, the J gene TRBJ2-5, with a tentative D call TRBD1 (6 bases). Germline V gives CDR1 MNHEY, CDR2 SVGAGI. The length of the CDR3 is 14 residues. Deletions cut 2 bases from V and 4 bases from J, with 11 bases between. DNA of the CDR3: TGTGCCAGCAGTTACAGGGGCAGGGGAGAGACCCAGTACTTC. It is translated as CASSYRGRGETQYF.

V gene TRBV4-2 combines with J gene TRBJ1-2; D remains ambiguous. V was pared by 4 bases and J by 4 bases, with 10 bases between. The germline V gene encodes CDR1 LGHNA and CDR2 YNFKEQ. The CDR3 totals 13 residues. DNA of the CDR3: TGTGCCAGCAGCCCCGACACTGGCTATGGCTACACCTTC. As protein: CASSPDTGYGYTF.

CDR3 nucleotides: TGTGCCAGTTCCACCCCTAGGGGGACCGGGGAGCTGTTTTTT. Translating it yields CASSTPRGTGELFF. The J gene is TRBJ2-2, the V gene TRBV5-4, with D tentatively TRBD1 (6 bases). CDR3 length: 14 residues. CDR1 and CDR2 from the germline V gene are SGHNT and YYREEE (reference sequence). The V end lost 8 bases, the J end lost 5 bases, and 16 bases lay between the germline ends.

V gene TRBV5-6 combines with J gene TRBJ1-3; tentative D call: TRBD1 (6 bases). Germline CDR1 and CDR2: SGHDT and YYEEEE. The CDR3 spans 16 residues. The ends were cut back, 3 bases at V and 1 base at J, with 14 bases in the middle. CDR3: CASSSSWGASGNTIYF. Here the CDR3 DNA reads TGTGCCAGCAGCTCATCTTGGGGGGCTTCTGGAAACACCATATATTTT.

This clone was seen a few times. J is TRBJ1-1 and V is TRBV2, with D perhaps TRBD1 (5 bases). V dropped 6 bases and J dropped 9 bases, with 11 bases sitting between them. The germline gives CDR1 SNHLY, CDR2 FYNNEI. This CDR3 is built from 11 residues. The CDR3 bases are TGTGCCAGCAGCCTGGGACTAAAAGCTTTCTTT. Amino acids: CASSLGLKAFF.

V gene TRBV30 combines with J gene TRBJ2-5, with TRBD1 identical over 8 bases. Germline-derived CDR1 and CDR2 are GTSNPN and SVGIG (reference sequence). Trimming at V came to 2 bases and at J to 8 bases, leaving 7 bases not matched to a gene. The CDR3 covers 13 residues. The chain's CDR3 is CAWSQTGAPTQYF. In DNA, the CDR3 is TGTGCCTGGAGTCAGACAGGGGCCCCAACCCAGTACTTC. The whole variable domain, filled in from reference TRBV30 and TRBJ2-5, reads SQTIHQWPATLVQPVGSPLSLECTVEGTSNPNLYWYRQAAGRGLQLLFYSVGIGQISSEVPQNLSASRPQDRQFILSSKKLLLSDSGFYLCAWSQTGAPTQYFGPGTRLLVL.

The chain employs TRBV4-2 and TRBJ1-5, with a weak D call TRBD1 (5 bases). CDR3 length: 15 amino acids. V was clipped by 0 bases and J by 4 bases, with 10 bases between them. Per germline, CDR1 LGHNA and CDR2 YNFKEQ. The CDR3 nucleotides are TGTGCCAGCAGCCAAGATGCTGGGGGAAATCAGCCCCAGCATTTT. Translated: CASSQDAGGNQPQHF.